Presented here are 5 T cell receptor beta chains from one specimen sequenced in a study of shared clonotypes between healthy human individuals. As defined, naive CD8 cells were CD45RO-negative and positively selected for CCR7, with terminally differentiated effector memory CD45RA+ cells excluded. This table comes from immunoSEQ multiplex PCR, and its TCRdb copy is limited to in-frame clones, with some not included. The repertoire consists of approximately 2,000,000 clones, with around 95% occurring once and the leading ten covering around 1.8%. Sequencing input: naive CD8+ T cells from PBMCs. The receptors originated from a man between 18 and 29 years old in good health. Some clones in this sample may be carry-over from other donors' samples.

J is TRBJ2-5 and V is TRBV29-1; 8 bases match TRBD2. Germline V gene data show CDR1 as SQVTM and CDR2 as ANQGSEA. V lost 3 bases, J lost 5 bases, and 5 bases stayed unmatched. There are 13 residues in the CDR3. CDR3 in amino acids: CSVEGLEAETQYF. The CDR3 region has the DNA TGCAGCGTTGAGGGACTAGAGGCGGAGACCCAGTACTTC.

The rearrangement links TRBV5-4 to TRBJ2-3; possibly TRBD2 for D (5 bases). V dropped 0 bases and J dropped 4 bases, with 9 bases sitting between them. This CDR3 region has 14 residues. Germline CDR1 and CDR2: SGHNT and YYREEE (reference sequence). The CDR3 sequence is CASSLAGVPDTQYF. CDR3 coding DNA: TGTGCCAGCAGCTTGGCCGGGGTCCCAGATACGCAGTATTTT.

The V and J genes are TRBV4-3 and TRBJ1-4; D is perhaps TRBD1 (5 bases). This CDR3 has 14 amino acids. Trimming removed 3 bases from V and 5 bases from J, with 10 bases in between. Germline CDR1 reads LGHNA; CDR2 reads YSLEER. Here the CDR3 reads CASSQGPVNEKLFF. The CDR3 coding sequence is TGCGCCAGCAGCCAGGGACCCGTAAATGAAAAACTGTTTTTT.

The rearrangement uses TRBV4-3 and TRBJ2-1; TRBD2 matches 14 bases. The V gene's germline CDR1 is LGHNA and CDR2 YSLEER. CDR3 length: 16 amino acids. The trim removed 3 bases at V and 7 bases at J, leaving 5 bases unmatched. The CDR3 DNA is TGCGCCAGCAGCCAGGGCGGACTAGCGGGAGGAAATGAGCAGTTCTTC. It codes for CASSQGGLAGGNEQFF.

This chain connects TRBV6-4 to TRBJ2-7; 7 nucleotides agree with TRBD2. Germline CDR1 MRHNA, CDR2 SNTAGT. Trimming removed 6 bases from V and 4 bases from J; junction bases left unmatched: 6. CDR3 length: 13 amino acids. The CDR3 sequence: CASSERDGYEQYF. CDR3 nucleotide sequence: TGTGCCAGCAGCGAGCGGGATGGGTACGAGCAGTACTTC.